This TCR beta chain was sequenced during a study of T cell responses to AZD1222 COVID-19 vaccine. The method was immunoSEQ multiplex PCR; TCRdb's version includes in-frame clones alone and lacks a portion of them. The table lists 130,000 to 150,000 clones, 82% of them singletons. This CDR3 is built from 15 residues. Trimming removed 6 bases from V and 2 bases from J, with 16 bases in between. In germline, CDR1 is MDHEN, CDR2 SYDVKM. Sequenced material: peripheral blood, taken on day 0 of MenACWY control vaccination. The chain combines TRBV28 with TRBJ1-2; tentative D call: TRBD1 (6 bases). The receptor was derived from an adult in good health. CDR3 residues: CASRAAGTSNYGYTF. The CDR3 DNA follows: TGTGCCAGCAGAGCGGCAGGGACATCCAACTATGGCTACACCTTC.